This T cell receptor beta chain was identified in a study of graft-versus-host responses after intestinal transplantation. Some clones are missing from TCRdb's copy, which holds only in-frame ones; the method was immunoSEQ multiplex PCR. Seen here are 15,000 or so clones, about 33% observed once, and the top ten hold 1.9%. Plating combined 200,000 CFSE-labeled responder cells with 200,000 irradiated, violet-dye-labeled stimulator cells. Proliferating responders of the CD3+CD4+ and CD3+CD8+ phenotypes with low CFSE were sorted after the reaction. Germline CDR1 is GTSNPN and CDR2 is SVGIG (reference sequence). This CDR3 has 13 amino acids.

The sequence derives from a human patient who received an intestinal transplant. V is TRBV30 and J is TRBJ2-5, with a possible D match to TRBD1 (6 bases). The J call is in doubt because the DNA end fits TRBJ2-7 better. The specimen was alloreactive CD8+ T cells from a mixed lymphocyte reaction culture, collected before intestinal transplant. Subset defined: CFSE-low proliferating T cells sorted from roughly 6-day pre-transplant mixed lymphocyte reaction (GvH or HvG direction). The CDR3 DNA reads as TGTGCCTGGAGTGGACAGGCCCCGGGCGAGCAGTACTTC. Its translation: CAWSGQAPGEQYF.